This note documents a single T cell receptor beta chain sequence. Its antigen is not known. PCR primers comprised 60 Vbeta and 13 Jbeta primers. TCRdb's table, derived via immunoSEQ multiplex PCR, lists solely in-frame clones and lacks some. The specimen's table records under 90,000 clones. Donors showed nominal health when sampled, although they likely had unrecorded immune exposures. The CDR3 runs 17 residues. Per germline, CDR1 SGHRS and CDR2 YFSETQ. Trimming at V came to 3 bases and at J to 1 base, leaving 10 bases not matched to a gene. These data originate in a study of cytomegalovirus exposure and HLA in healthy donors. General study findings and limits: Most TCRs appeared rarely, but some public TCRs recurred in many donors.

Sequencing was carried out using PBMCs. The V and J genes are TRBV5-1 and TRBJ2-1; the match to TRBD1 covers 7 bases. The clonotype was recovered from a man aged 50 to 60 in good health and CMV-seropositive. The CDR3 protein is CASSSGTAYNSYNEQFF. The CDR3, as DNA: TGCGCCAGCAGCTCCGGGACAGCTTATAATTCCTACAATGAGCAGTTCTTC.